The 28 T cell receptor beta chains in this list originate from one sample, sequenced in a study of glioma-infiltrating T cells after dendritic cell vaccination. The table came from immunoSEQ multiplex PCR; TCRdb's copy has only in-frame clones and leaves some out. This table has nearly 85,000 clones, around 90% appearing once. The sequencing here drew on blood, taken before dendritic cell vaccination. These receptors came from a human donor with glioblastoma.

This clone was seen only a few times. This CDR3 is CACRLAGPYNEQFF. As DNA, the CDR3 is TGTGCCTGCCGACTAGCGGGGCCGTACAATGAGCAGTTCTTC. J is TRBJ2-1 and V is TRBV30; 11 positions match TRBD2. Germline-derived CDR1 and CDR2 are GTSNPN and SVGIG (reference sequence). With 6 bases clipped from V and 4 bases from J, the junction kept 5 bases outside the gene matches. This CDR3 is built from 14 residues.

This clone came up a few times. V usage is TRBV5-5 and J usage is TRBJ1-3; 7 nucleotides line up with TRBD1. CDR1 is SGHKS and CDR2 is YYEKEE in the germline V gene (reference sequence). The V segment lost 4 bases and the J segment 4 bases; nucleotides outside the gene matches: 8. CDR3 size: 15 residues. The CDR3 sequence: CASSTRTGLGNTIYF. In DNA, the CDR3 is TGTGCCAGCAGCACCCGGACAGGCCTCGGAAACACCATATATTTT.

This chain joins TRBV4-1 and TRBJ1-4; D not resolved. Looked up from germline, CDR1 is MGHRA and CDR2 is YSYEKL. The CDR3 totals 13 residues. Trimming removed 6 bases from V and 7 bases from J, with 12 bases in between. The CDR3 protein is CASRQISSEKLFF. Here the CDR3 DNA reads TGCGCCAGCAGGCAAATTAGTAGTGAAAAACTGTTTTTT.

V usage is TRBV19 and J usage is TRBJ1-1; D remains ambiguous. The CDR3 covers 14 residues. The germline CDR1 and CDR2 sequences are LNHDA and SQIVND (reference sequence). Trimming cost V 6 bases and J 0 bases, with 11 bases left between them. The CDR3 reads CASRGASMNTEAFF. DNA for the CDR3: TGTGCCAGTAGAGGAGCTTCGATGAACACTGAAGCTTTCTTT.

The rearrangement joins TRBV2 to TRBJ2-7; 7 nucleotides match TRBD1. Germline lookup yields CDR1 SNHLY and CDR2 FYNNEI. Trimming cost V 7 bases and J 0 bases; bases outside gene matches: 6. The CDR3 loop spans 14 amino acids. This CDR3 reads CASKRDRSSYEQYF. Here the CDR3 DNA reads TGTGCCAGCAAGAGGGACAGAAGCTCCTACGAGCAGTACTTC.

The rearrangement uses TRBV6-5 and TRBJ1-6; no definite D call. The germline V gene has CDR1 MNHEY and CDR2 SVGAGI. The CDR3 is 13 amino acids. Trimming took off 6 bases at V and 7 bases at J, with 10 bases between the two ends. CDR3 residues: CASRRVENSPLHF. The CDR3 DNA reads TGTGCCAGCAGGCGCGTAGAAAATTCACCCCTCCACTTT.

V gene TRBV5-5 combines with J gene TRBJ1-2; D remains unclear. V was trimmed by 4 bases and J by 5 bases, leaving 12 bases between them. Germline V lookup: CDR1 SGHKS, CDR2 YYEKEE (reference sequence). The CDR3 spans 13 residues. The CDR3 nucleotides are TGTGCCAGCAGCAGTCCGGGTTTGTATGGCTACACCTTC. Translating gives CASSSPGLYGYTF. The entire variable domain, with the rest obtained from reference TRBV5-5 and TRBJ1-2, is as follows: DAGVTQSPTHLIKTRGQQVTLRCSPISGHKSVSWYQQVLGQGPQFIFQYYEKEERGRGNFPDRFSARQFPNYSSELNVNALLLGDSALYLCASSSPGLYGYTFGSGTRLTVV.

This clone has just one count. The DNA of the CDR3 is TGTGCCAGCAGTTACTACGAGGGTGGGGAGCTGTTTTTT. This sequence encodes CASSYYEGGELFF. The chain has TRBV6-5 and TRBJ2-2, with TRBD2 as a possible D gene (5 bases). The CDR3 covers 13 residues. The germline gives CDR1 MNHEY, CDR2 SVGAGI. V was clipped by 1 base and J by 8 bases, with 8 bases between them.

This clone was counted between two and nine times. The chain couples TRBV7-2 to TRBJ1-4; 8 nucleotides agree with TRBD1. From germline, CDR1 is SGHTA and CDR2 FQGNSA. V was pared by 1 base and J by 8 bases, with 9 bases of the junction left unmatched. CDR3 length: 16 amino acids. The CDR3 nucleotides are TGTGCCAGCAGCTTAGGCGCCTGGACAGGGAGCGAAAAACTGTTTTTT. Translated: CASSLGAWTGSEKLFF.

The table lists this clone with a count of one. V usage is TRBV9 and J usage is TRBJ2-3; TRBD2 aligns across 10 bases. The CDR3 sequence is 15 residues long. Germline V gives CDR1 SGDLS, CDR2 YYNGEE. After removal of 6 bases from V and 2 bases from J, the junction contained 6 bases not matched to a gene. CDR3 coding DNA: TGTGCCAGCACCCAGCGGGGGGGCCCCACAGATACGCAGTATTTT. Amino acid sequence: CASTQRGGPTDTQYF.

J is TRBJ1-4 and V is TRBV2, with D possibly matching TRBD1 (6 bases). Trimming took 3 bases from V and 3 from J, leaving 11 bases between them. Germline loops: CDR1 SNHLY, CDR2 FYNNEI. There are 15 residues in the CDR3. DNA of the CDR3: TGTGCCAGCAGTGACGAACAGGGAGCTAATGAAAAACTGTTTTTT. Encoded protein: CASSDEQGANEKLFF. Full variable domain (remainder filled in from reference TRBV2 and TRBJ1-4): EPEVTQTPSHQVTQMGQEVILRCVPISNHLYFYWYRQILGQKVEFLVSFYNNEISEKSEIFDDQFSVERPDGSNFTLKIRSTKLEDSAMYFCASSDEQGANEKLFFGSGTQLSVL.

The genes are TRBV6-1 and TRBJ2-5; TRBD1 is a possible D gene (5 bases). Per germline, CDR1 MNHNS and CDR2 SASEGT. The CDR3 totals 13 residues. V was cut by 3 bases and J by 4 bases, with 9 bases left in between. The CDR3 loop reads CASSEGRRETQYF. CDR3 DNA: TGTGCCAGCAGTGAGGGGCGGCGAGAGACCCAGTACTTC.

Remarks on this clone: In the same sample, other DNA sequences code for this CDR3. This chain links TRBV10-3 with TRBJ1-1; the D is unclear. Germline CDR1 ENHRY, CDR2 SYGVKD. Trimming cost V 2 bases and J 3 bases, with 7 bases left between them. The CDR3 is 13 residues long. CDR3 in amino acids: CAISEVRDTEAFF. The CDR3 DNA is TGTGCCATCAGTGAGGTCCGGGACACTGAAGCTTTCTTT.

Details on this clone: The germline gene is not matched at one end of the junction; a read error may be the cause. J is TRBJ2-7 and V is TRBV19; D perhaps matches TRBD2 (6 bases). The CDR3 has 14 amino acids. Germline V gene lookup returns CDR1 LNHDA and CDR2 SQIVND (reference sequence). The CDR3 loop reads CASSRDGGRTPEAF. The CDR3 DNA sequence: TGTGCCAGTAGTCGGGACGGGGGTAGGACTCCGGAGGCTTTC.

This chain connects TRBV7-2 to TRBJ2-7; possible D gene TRBD2, 6 bases. Germline CDR1 is SGHTA and CDR2 is FQGNSA. This CDR3 spans 16 amino acids. V lost 1 base and J 2 bases, leaving 15 bases between the germline ends. The CDR3 protein is CASSLGGDNGAYEQYF. DNA of the CDR3: TGTGCCAGCAGCTTAGGCGGGGATAATGGGGCCTACGAGCAGTACTTC.

The chain combines TRBV6-6 with TRBJ2-5, with TRBD2 matching over 9 bases. The germline CDR1 and CDR2 sequences are MNHNY and SVGAGI (reference sequence). The V gene end was trimmed by 0 bases and the J gene end by 5 bases; junction bases not matched to a gene: 7. CDR3 length equals 16 residues. The CDR3 nucleotides read TGTGCCAGCAGTTACTCCGTAGCGGGAGCGGATGAGACCCAGTACTTC. As protein: CASSYSVAGADETQYF.

This clone was recorded once. The J gene is TRBJ1-3, the V gene TRBV30; TRBD1 agrees at 9 bases. Trimming cost V 4 bases and J 6 bases; bases outside gene matches: 7. Germline V gene data show CDR1 as GTSNPN and CDR2 as SVGIG (reference sequence). The length of the CDR3 is 14 residues. CDR3 amino acids: CAWKEGQGPNTIYF. The CDR3 coding sequence is TGTGCCTGGAAAGAGGGACAGGGCCCAAACACCATATATTTT.

As concerns this clone: One end of the junction varies from germline; a read error may be responsible. The gene calls are TRBV10-3 and TRBJ1-1, with D possibly being TRBD1 (6 bases). This CDR3 is built from 13 residues. Germline V gene lookup returns CDR1 ENHRY and CDR2 SYGVKD. The CDR3 bases are TGTGCCATCAGGGGACATGAGAACACTGAAGCTTCCTTT. Encoded protein: CAIRGHENTEASF.

V and J are TRBV30 and TRBJ2-6; D unclear. CDR1 is GTSNPN and CDR2 is SVGIG in the germline V gene (reference sequence). The CDR3 length is 12 residues. Trimming pared 6 bases from V and 4 bases from J, leaving 7 bases between. CDR3 DNA: TGTGCCTGTAGCCGCGGGGCCAACGTCCTGACTTTC. Encoded protein: CACSRGANVLTF.

V is TRBV9 and J is TRBJ2-2; TRBD2 is a possible D gene (7 bases). The germline V and J ends were trimmed by 0 bases and 4 bases, with 10 bases remaining between them. This CDR3 comprises 15 residues. The V gene's germline CDR1 is SGDLS and CDR2 YYNGEE. The DNA for the CDR3 is TGTGCCAGCAGCGTAGGCGGGGGCATCACCGGGGAGCTGTTTTTT. Translated: CASSVGGGITGELFF.

This chain uses TRBV9 with TRBJ1-1; TRBD1 is a possible D gene (5 bases). This CDR3 is 17 amino acids long. Trimming took 0 bases from V and 4 from J, leaving 19 bases between them. CDR1 SGDLS and CDR2 YYNGEE come from the germline V gene. CDR3 region: CASSVGGTPQWGTEAFF. The DNA for the CDR3 is TGTGCCAGCAGCGTAGGGGGGACTCCCCAATGGGGCACTGAAGCTTTCTTT.

V usage is TRBV19 and J usage is TRBJ1-1, with D perhaps matching TRBD1 (6 bases). Germline V gene sequence: CDR1 LNHDA, CDR2 SQIVND (reference sequence). Trimming pared 3 bases from V and 4 bases from J, leaving 12 bases between. The CDR3 contains 14 residues. The CDR3 reads CASSILQGSTEAFF. The CDR3 DNA sequence: TGTGCCAGTAGTATCCTCCAGGGGAGCACTGAAGCTTTCTTT.

CDR3 sequence: CASSYAGGYTEAFF. The CDR3 nucleotides are TGTGCCAGCAGTTACGCGGGGGGGTACACTGAAGCTTTCTTT. The gene calls are TRBV6-5 and TRBJ1-1, with D maybe TRBD1 (5 bases). This CDR3 region has 14 residues. Trimming took 2 bases from V and 3 from J, leaving 10 bases between them. The germline V gene has CDR1 MNHEY and CDR2 SVGAGI.

The rearrangement links TRBV23-1 to TRBJ1-3, with TRBD1 matching 9 bases. TRBV23-1 is annotated as an ORF whose role is uncertain. J was trimmed by 0 bases and V by 6 bases; bases with no gene match: 15. This CDR3 is built from 19 residues. CDR3: CASSSRDRVRENSGNTIYF. The CDR3 region has the DNA TGCGCCAGCAGCTCTCGGGACAGGGTGCGAGAAAACTCTGGAAACACCATATATTTT.

The rearrangement links TRBV10-3 to TRBJ1-2, with 10 nucleotides matching TRBD1. CDR1 and CDR2 (germline): ENHRY, SYGVKD. V lost 0 bases, J lost 8 bases, and 6 bases stayed unmatched. This CDR3 spans 15 amino acids. CDR3 region: CAISESEGTGEGYTF. The CDR3 coding sequence is TGTGCCATCAGTGAGTCCGAAGGGACAGGGGAAGGCTACACCTTC.

The chain has TRBV6-5 and TRBJ1-2; D is possibly TRBD1 (6 bases). Germline V gives CDR1 MNHEY, CDR2 SVGAGI. V lost 11 bases, J lost 3 bases, and 16 bases lay in between. The CDR3 loop spans 13 amino acids. The CDR3 loop is CAARGGKDYGYTF. The CDR3 region has the DNA TGTGCCGCCCGGGGGGGCAAGGACTATGGCTACACCTTC.

This clone was observed once. V gene TRBV9 combines with J gene TRBJ1-2, with 8 bases lining up with TRBD1. CDR1 is SGDLS, CDR2 YYNGEE, per germline. V shed 3 bases, J shed 8 bases, and the junction held 12 bases outside the gene matches. The CDR3 contains 15 residues. CDR3 in DNA: TGTGCCAGCAGCGCCAGACAGGGGACCTCGGGGGGCTACACCTTC. Protein: CASSARQGTSGGYTF.

The rearrangement joins TRBV4-1 to TRBJ2-3; 10 bases fit TRBD2. The CDR3 is 15 residues long. The germline V gene encodes CDR1 MGHRA and CDR2 YSYEKL. V shed 6 bases and J 7 bases; nucleotides not matched to a gene: 10. The CDR3: CASSRGAGGPNTQYF. The CDR3, as DNA: TGCGCCAGCAGTCGGGGAGCGGGAGGGCCGAATACGCAGTATTTT.